The clone carrying this T cell receptor beta chain was found a few times. Its target is not known. The data derive from a study of cytomegalovirus exposure and HLA in healthy donors. General study points: Specificity of a few CMV-associated chains for CMV antigens was verified in vitro. Reportedly, cytomegalovirus status was diagnosed with high sensitivity and specificity. Analyzed later, most CMV-associated TCR beta chains appeared HLA-restricted.

PCR employed 60 Vbeta and 13 Jbeta primers. The repertoire was sequenced with immunoSEQ multiplex PCR; TCRdb's copy has only in-frame clones and lacks some. The sample has roughly 81,000 clones, 70% to 80% seen once. The V and J ends lost 2 bases and 4 bases, in that order; junction bases with no gene match: 7. CDR1 and CDR2 from the germline V gene are SGHKS and YYEKEE (reference sequence). This CDR3 has 15 residues. This sequence originates from a young man in good health and CMV-seronegative. Material for sequencing was PBMCs. The rearrangement links TRBV5-5 to TRBJ2-7; 9 bases align to TRBD1. CDR3: CASSLTGTGSYEQYF. The DNA for the CDR3 is TGTGCCAGCAGCTTAACCGGGACAGGGTCATACGAGCAGTACTTC.